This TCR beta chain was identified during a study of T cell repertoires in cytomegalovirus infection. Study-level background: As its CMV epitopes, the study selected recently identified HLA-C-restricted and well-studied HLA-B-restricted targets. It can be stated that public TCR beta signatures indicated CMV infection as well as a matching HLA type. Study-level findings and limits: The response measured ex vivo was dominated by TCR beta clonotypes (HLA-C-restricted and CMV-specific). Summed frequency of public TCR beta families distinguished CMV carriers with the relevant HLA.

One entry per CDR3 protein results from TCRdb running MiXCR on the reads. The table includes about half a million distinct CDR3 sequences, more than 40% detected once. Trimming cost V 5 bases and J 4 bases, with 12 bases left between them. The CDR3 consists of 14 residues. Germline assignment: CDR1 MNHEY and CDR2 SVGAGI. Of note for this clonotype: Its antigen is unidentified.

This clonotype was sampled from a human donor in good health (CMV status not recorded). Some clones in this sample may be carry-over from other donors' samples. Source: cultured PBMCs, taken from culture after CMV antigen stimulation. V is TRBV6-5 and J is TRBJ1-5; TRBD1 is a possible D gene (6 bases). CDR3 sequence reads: CASSALQGNQPQHF. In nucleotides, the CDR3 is TGTGCCAGCAGTGCGTTACAGGGAAATCAGCCCCAGCATTTT.